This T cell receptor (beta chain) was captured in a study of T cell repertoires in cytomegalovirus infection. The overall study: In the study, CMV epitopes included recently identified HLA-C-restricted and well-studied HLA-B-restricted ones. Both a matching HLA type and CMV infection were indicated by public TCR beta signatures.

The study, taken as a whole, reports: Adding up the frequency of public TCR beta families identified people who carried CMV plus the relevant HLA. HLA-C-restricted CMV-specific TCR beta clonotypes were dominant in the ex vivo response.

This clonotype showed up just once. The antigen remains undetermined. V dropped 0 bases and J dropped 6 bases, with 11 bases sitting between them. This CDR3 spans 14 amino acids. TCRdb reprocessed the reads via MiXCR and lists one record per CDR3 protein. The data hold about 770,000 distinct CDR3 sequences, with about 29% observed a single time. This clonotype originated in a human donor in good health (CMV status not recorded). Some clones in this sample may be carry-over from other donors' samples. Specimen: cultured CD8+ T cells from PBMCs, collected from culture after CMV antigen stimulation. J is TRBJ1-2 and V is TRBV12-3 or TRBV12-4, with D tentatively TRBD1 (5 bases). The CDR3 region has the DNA TGTGCCAGCAGTTTAGCCTCATGGGGGGATGGCTACACCTTC. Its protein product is CASSLASWGDGYTF.